This TCR beta chain was recovered during a study of regulatory T cells in long-lasting Graves disease. Overall study findings and caveats: When disease was persistent, TRBV28, TRBJ1-2 and TRBJ2-5 were the favored segments. Public clonotype sharing was higher in persistent than newly diagnosed patients.

Combining iRepertoire HTBI primers with Arm-PCR of CDR3 regions, the authors built TCR beta libraries. TCRdb re-called the multiplex PCR reads through MiXCR, storing one row per CDR3 protein. The sample lists just over 600,000 distinct CDR3 sequences; 15% to 20% were seen once. The CDR3 length is 15 residues. The germline gives CDR1 MNHNS, CDR2 SASEGT. Points on this clonotype: The antigen is not known. The junction departs from the called germline gene at one end, perhaps through a read error.

Indicated time point: newly diagnosed GD, antithyroid drugs for less than 3 months. RNA from PBMCs was the source of the TCR library. In addition, the sample was reused for a study of T cells in Graves' hyperthyroidism and ophthalmopathy. That paper states: It was considered stable Graves' hyperthyroidism when ophthalmopathy did not progress within 18 months.

Source: peripheral blood mononuclear cells (PBMCs), taken at new diagnosis, from a patient treated with antithyroid drugs. This chain connects TRBV6-1 to TRBJ1-3; weak D call: TRBD1 (6 bases). The sequence was collected from a young woman with Graves disease. CDR3 in DNA: TGTGCCAGCAGCGGTGGACAGACCTCTGGAAACGCCATATATTTT. Translating gives CASSGGQTSGNAIYF.